A single sample gave rise to the 27 T cell receptor beta chains below, sequenced in a study of CD4+ T cells in melanoma. Sequencing was performed with immunoSEQ multiplex PCR; in TCRdb, only in-frame clones are kept and a portion is missing. The table records approximately 110,000 clones, around 92% of them present only once. The sequenced sample consisted of peripheral blood. Receptor source: a human donor with melanoma.

In DNA, the CDR3 is TGTGCCAGCTCAAGCCAGGGGGCGGACTATGGCTACACCTTC. Translating it yields CASSSQGADYGYTF. This chain uses TRBV18 with TRBJ1-2; 8 positions agree with TRBD1. The CDR3 consists of 14 residues. Looked up from germline, CDR1 is KGHSH and CDR2 is LQKENI. The V gene end was trimmed by 5 bases and the J gene end by 3 bases; junction bases not matched to a gene: 5. The variable domain in full, with the rest retrieved from reference TRBV18 and TRBJ1-2, is NAGVMQNPRHLVRRRGQEARLRCSPMKGHSHVYWYRQLPEEGLKFMVYLQKENIIDESGMPKERFSAEFPKEGPSILRIQQVVRGDSAAYFCASSSQGADYGYTFGSGTRLTVV.

The chain links TRBV14 to TRBJ1-4; D perhaps matches TRBD1 (5 bases). Deletions cut 1 base from V and 7 bases from J, with 7 bases between. The CDR3 has 13 residues. Germline assignment: CDR1 SGHDN and CDR2 FVKESK. The CDR3 DNA reads TGTGCCAGCAGCCAAGCAGGGAGTGAAAAACTGTTTTTT. Its protein is CASSQAGSEKLFF.

The chain joins TRBV27 to TRBJ2-2; 10 nucleotides align to TRBD2. The ends lost 4 bases at V and 4 bases at J; junction bases unmatched: 9. The germline V gene has CDR1 MNHEY and CDR2 SMNVEV (reference sequence). This CDR3 contains 17 residues. The CDR3 sequence: CASSSSWSGGATGELFF. CDR3 nucleotides: TGTGCCAGCAGTTCCTCCTGGAGCGGGGGGGCCACCGGGGAGCTGTTTTTT.

The V and J genes are TRBV28 and TRBJ2-7; D is undetermined. There are 17 residues in the CDR3. Germline CDR1 reads MDHEN; CDR2 reads SYDVKM. V lost 1 base and J lost 4, with 20 bases in between. CDR3 sequence: CASSLLMVPGKGYEQYF. Here the CDR3 DNA reads TGTGCCAGCAGTTTATTAATGGTCCCTGGAAAAGGGTACGAGCAGTACTTC.

The chain carries TRBV19 and TRBJ1-5, with D tentatively TRBD1 (6 bases). CDR1 LNHDA and CDR2 SQIVND come from the germline V gene (reference sequence). CDR3 length: 13 amino acids. V was shortened by 9 bases and J by 3 bases, with 12 bases between the two germline ends. CDR3 loop: CASHTGLNQPQHF. The CDR3, as DNA: TGTGCCAGCCATACAGGGCTCAATCAGCCCCAGCATTTT.

This clone turned up a few times. The chain carries TRBV7-2 and TRBJ2-5; 10 nucleotides line up with TRBD2. The germline V gene has CDR1 SGHTA and CDR2 FQGNSA. V was clipped by 5 bases and J by 2 bases; unmatched bases: 8. The CDR3 contains 16 residues. CDR3 coding DNA: TGTGCCAGCAGCACCGTAGCGGGGGGCCTACAAGAGACCCAGTACTTC. Translation: CASSTVAGGLQETQYF. Complete variable domain (other parts from reference TRBV7-2 and TRBJ2-5): GAGVSQSPSNKVTEKGKDVELRCDPISGHTALYWYRQSLGQGLEFLIYFQGNSAPDKSGLPSDRFSAERTGGSVSTLTIQRTQQEDSAVYLCASSTVAGGLQETQYFGPGTRLLVL.

The chain is built from TRBV18 and TRBJ1-4; D not certain. This CDR3 has 11 residues. CDR1 and CDR2 from the germline V gene are KGHSH and LQKENI. V lost 3 bases, J lost 8 bases, and 4 bases lay in between. The CDR3 DNA sequence: TGTGCCAGCTCACCGGGGGAAAAACTGTTTTTT. It specifies CASSPGEKLFF.

The V and J genes are TRBV15 and TRBJ2-7; D remains ambiguous. The V gene lost 8 bases and the J gene lost 4 bases, with 12 bases spanning the gap. Germline CDR1 and CDR2: LNHNV and YYDKDF (reference sequence). The CDR3 has 12 amino acids. CDR3 amino acids: CATGFTRYEQYF. The DNA of the CDR3 is TGTGCCACCGGATTCACCAGGTACGAGCAGTACTTC.

This clone has just one count. V gene TRBV19 combines with J gene TRBJ2-3; weak D call: TRBD2 (6 bases). Germline CDR1 LNHDA, CDR2 SQIVND (reference sequence). This CDR3 is 15 amino acids long. V was trimmed by 3 bases and J by 3 bases, leaving 13 bases between them. The CDR3 is CASSIGGTLTDTQYF. DNA of the CDR3: TGTGCCAGTAGTATTGGAGGGACTCTAACAGATACGCAGTATTTT.

The chain recombines TRBV5-4 with TRBJ2-3; 7 bases map to TRBD1. Trimming removed 6 bases from V and 0 bases from J; junction bases left unmatched: 10. Germline-derived CDR1 and CDR2 are SGHNT and YYREEE (reference sequence). The CDR3 runs 16 residues. The CDR3 region has the DNA TGTGCCAGCACCCGGGACAGCTTGACTAGCACAGATACGCAGTATTTT. Protein product: CASTRDSLTSTDTQYF.

The genes are TRBV4-2 and TRBJ1-3; D unresolved. V was pared by 0 bases and J by 8 bases, with 11 bases between. The V gene's germline CDR1 is LGHNA and CDR2 YNFKEQ. The CDR3 sequence is 14 residues long. CDR3: CASSQDRGRDTIYF. The CDR3, as DNA: TGTGCCAGCAGCCAAGATAGAGGGAGGGACACCATATATTTT.

V is TRBV9 and J is TRBJ1-1, with no clear D. Germline V gene lookup returns CDR1 SGDLS and CDR2 YYNGEE. This CDR3 spans 15 amino acids. Trimming left V 4 bases short and J 5 bases short, with 18 bases between. Here the CDR3 DNA reads TGTGCCAGCAGCCCGCATCCGGAGGGAGTGACTGAAGCTTTCTTT. This gives the protein CASSPHPEGVTEAFF. Together with reference TRBV9 and TRBJ1-1, the CDR3 gives the full variable domain: DSGVTQTPKHLITATGQRVTLRCSPRSGDLSVYWYQQSLDQGLQFLIQYYNGEERAKGNILERFSAQQFPDLHSELNLSSLELGDSALYFCASSPHPEGVTEAFFGQGTRLTVV.

J is TRBJ2-7 and V is TRBV10-3, with 7 positions matching TRBD2. This CDR3 has 15 residues. Germline V gives CDR1 ENHRY, CDR2 SYGVKD. The V and J ends lost 3 bases and 0 bases, in that order; junction bases with no gene match: 5. CDR3 sequence reads: CAISDASGSSYEQYF. DNA for the CDR3: TGTGCCATCAGTGACGCTAGCGGAAGCTCCTACGAGCAGTACTTC.

This clone was found once. This sequence joins TRBV6-1 and TRBJ2-2, with D unclear. Germline CDR1 and CDR2: MNHNS and SASEGT. Trimming cost V 0 bases and J 8 bases, with 13 bases left between them. This CDR3 spans 15 amino acids. The CDR3 here is CASSEALYRRGELFF. The CDR3 nucleotides are TGTGCCAGCAGTGAAGCGTTGTACAGAAGAGGGGAGCTGTTTTTT.

V and J are TRBV5-1 and TRBJ1-4; 11 bases agree with TRBD1. V shed 4 bases, J shed 3 bases, and the junction held 2 bases outside the gene matches. Germline V gene data show CDR1 as SGHRS and CDR2 as YFSETQ. The CDR3 is made up of 15 amino acids. The CDR3 loop reads CASSGQGAANEKLFF. The CDR3, as DNA: TGCGCCAGCAGCGGACAGGGGGCCGCTAATGAAAAACTGTTTTTT.

The chain is built from TRBV5-1 and TRBJ2-3; no firm D call. This CDR3 contains 11 residues. V was shortened by 0 bases and J by 4 bases, with 0 bases between the two germline ends. From germline, CDR1 is SGHRS and CDR2 YFSETQ. The CDR3 reads CASSLADTQYF. CDR3 in DNA: TGCGCCAGCAGCTTGGCAGATACGCAGTATTTT.

The chain joins TRBV6-1 to TRBJ2-1; tentatively, D is TRBD2 (6 bases). This CDR3 is built from 15 residues. The V gene lost 8 bases and the J gene lost 4 bases, with 18 bases spanning the gap. Germline CDR1 is MNHNS and CDR2 is SASEGT. The CDR3 protein is CASGVGTAYYNEQFF. The DNA for the CDR3 is TGTGCCAGCGGGGTTGGGACTGCATATTACAATGAGCAGTTCTTC.

V usage is TRBV18 and J usage is TRBJ2-7; 11 positions agree with TRBD2. CDR1 KGHSH and CDR2 LQKENI come from the germline V gene. This CDR3 is built from 14 residues. Trimming removed 1 base from V and 6 bases from J; junction bases left unmatched: 2. The CDR3 coding sequence is TGTGCCAGCTCACCACTAGCGGGAGGGGGCGAGCAGTACTTC. This codes for CASSPLAGGGEQYF.

The rearrangement joins TRBV4-3 to TRBJ2-6; 8 bases are a match to TRBD1. The CDR3 is 21 residues long. Germline V gene data show CDR1 as LGHNA and CDR2 as YSLEER. The V and J ends lost 2 bases and 0 bases, in that order; junction bases with no gene match: 15. The CDR3 sequence is CASSQSIQGAFFASGANVLTF. The CDR3 bases are TGCGCCAGCAGCCAATCTATCCAGGGGGCTTTTTTCGCCTCTGGGGCCAACGTCCTGACTTTC.

J is TRBJ1-5 and V is TRBV6-5, with D maybe TRBD1 (5 bases). The V gene lost 5 bases and the J gene lost 6 bases, with 14 bases spanning the gap. Germline CDR1 and CDR2: MNHEY and SVGAGI. The CDR3 has 14 amino acids. The CDR3 sequence is CASSDGVGGQPQHF. CDR3 DNA sequence: TGTGCCAGCAGTGACGGTGTCGGGGGTCAGCCCCAGCATTTT.

This CDR3 reads CASSRTGSNTGELFF. The CDR3 DNA reads as TGTGCCAGCAGTCGGACAGGGTCGAACACCGGGGAGCTGTTTTTT. This sequence joins TRBV6-5 and TRBJ2-2, with 8 nucleotides matching TRBD1. The ends lost 5 bases at V and 0 bases at J; junction bases unmatched: 2. There are 15 residues in the CDR3. Germline assignment: CDR1 MNHEY and CDR2 SVGAGI.

The chain links TRBV7-3 to TRBJ2-7, with D perhaps matching TRBD2 (5 bases). The ends were cut back, 8 bases at V and 5 bases at J, with 10 bases in the middle. The germline CDR1 and CDR2 sequences are SGHTA and FQGTGA. The CDR3 sequence is 11 residues long. CDR3 loop: CASSAGNEQYF. CDR3 nucleotides: TGTGCCAGCTCGGCCGGGAACGAGCAGTACTTC.

The chain recombines TRBV7-6 with TRBJ2-3, with 9 nucleotides matching TRBD1. The junction had 10 bases not matched to a gene; V was cut back by 5 bases and J by 4 bases. Germline values: CDR1 SGHVS, CDR2 FNYEAQ. The CDR3 is 16 residues long. The CDR3 bases are TGTGCCAGCAGCCCCCGGACAGGGGATGGGGCAGATACGCAGTATTTT. The encoded protein is CASSPRTGDGADTQYF.

The chain couples TRBV7-9 to TRBJ2-1; TRBD2 matches 7 bases. Germline V gives CDR1 SEHNR, CDR2 FQNEAQ (reference sequence). After removal of 5 bases from V and 8 bases from J, the junction contained 18 bases not matched to a gene. The CDR3 loop spans 17 amino acids. The CDR3 loop reads CASSRSGMRGGEDEQFF. The CDR3 DNA follows: TGTGCCAGCAGCCGCTCTGGGATGAGGGGAGGGGAAGATGAGCAGTTCTTC.

This clone has more than one count but fewer than ten. The J gene is TRBJ2-7, the V gene TRBV9; 10 bases are shared with TRBD1. The junction had 4 bases not matched to a gene; V was cut back by 2 bases and J by 2 bases. CDR1 is SGDLS and CDR2 is YYNGEE in the germline V gene. There are 15 residues in the CDR3. DNA for the CDR3: TGTGCCAGCAGCGTCCGCGGGACAGGGGCCTACGAGCAGTACTTC. Translation gives CASSVRGTGAYEQYF.

V usage is TRBV5-6 and J usage is TRBJ1-2, with a tentative D call TRBD1 (5 bases). Trimming shortened V by 0 bases and J by 5 bases, and 17 bases separated the two germline ends. This CDR3 spans 16 amino acids. CDR1 SGHDT and CDR2 YYEEEE come from the germline V gene. The CDR3 nucleotides are TGTGCCAGCAGCTTGGGGCCCTTGCAGGGTGGATATGGCTACACCTTC. Translating gives CASSLGPLQGGYGYTF. Filled out from reference TRBV5-6 and TRBJ1-2, the complete variable domain reads DAGVTQSPTHLIKTRGQQVTLRCSPKSGHDTVSWYQQALGQGPQFIFQYYEEEERQRGNFPDRFSGHQFPNYSSELNVNALLLGDSALYLCASSLGPLQGGYGYTFGSGTRLTVV.

The rearrangement uses TRBV11-2 and TRBJ2-5; 7 bases fit TRBD1. This CDR3 comprises 17 residues. Germline trimming cut 2 bases from V and 1 base from J; bases unmatched to any gene: 10. CDR1 SGHAT and CDR2 FQNNGV come from the germline V gene. CDR3: CASSLRGGQTIQETQYF. CDR3 DNA: TGTGCCAGCAGCTTAAGAGGGGGACAGACTATCCAAGAGACCCAGTACTTC. The full variable domain, in which reference TRBV11-2 and TRBJ2-5 provide the parts outside the CDR3, is EAGVAQSPRYKIIEKRQSVAFWCNPISGHATLYWYQQILGQGPKLLIQFQNNGVVDDSQLPKDRFSAERLKGVDSTLKIQPAKLEDSAVYLCASSLRGGQTIQETQYFGPGTRLLVL.